This T cell receptor beta chain was recovered during a study of T cells in Graves' hyperthyroidism and ophthalmopathy. On the study more broadly: Peripheral blood collection took place at initial diagnosis, before any treatment. Study-wide results and caveats: Model-based prediction identified ophthalmopathy a median roughly 5.9 months prior to its onset.

Reasons for excluding patients were uncontrolled infection, other autoimmune disease, pregnancy or lactation. A remark on this clonotype: The antigen is undetermined.

CDR1 KGHDR and CDR2 SFDVKD come from the germline V gene. The CDR3 is 15 amino acids. Trimming left V 5 bases short and J 6 bases short, with 17 bases between. Using RNA transcripts as the source, TCR beta CDR3 regions were amplified. The TCR CDR3 was amplified in a first-round RT-PCR using the HTBI primer set. TCRdb recomputed calls from the multiplex PCR reads with MiXCR, one row per CDR3 protein. The table shows more than 350,000 distinct CDR3 sequences, with roughly 15% occurring only once. This sequence originates from a woman aged 55-69 years with Graves' ophthalmopathy. The chain combines TRBV24-1 with TRBJ2-3, with D possibly being TRBD2 (5 bases). The specimen was blood. The CDR3 region is CATSAATGLGDTQYF. The CDR3 region has the DNA TGTGCCACCAGTGCGGCAACGGGGTTGGGGGATACGCAGTATTTT.